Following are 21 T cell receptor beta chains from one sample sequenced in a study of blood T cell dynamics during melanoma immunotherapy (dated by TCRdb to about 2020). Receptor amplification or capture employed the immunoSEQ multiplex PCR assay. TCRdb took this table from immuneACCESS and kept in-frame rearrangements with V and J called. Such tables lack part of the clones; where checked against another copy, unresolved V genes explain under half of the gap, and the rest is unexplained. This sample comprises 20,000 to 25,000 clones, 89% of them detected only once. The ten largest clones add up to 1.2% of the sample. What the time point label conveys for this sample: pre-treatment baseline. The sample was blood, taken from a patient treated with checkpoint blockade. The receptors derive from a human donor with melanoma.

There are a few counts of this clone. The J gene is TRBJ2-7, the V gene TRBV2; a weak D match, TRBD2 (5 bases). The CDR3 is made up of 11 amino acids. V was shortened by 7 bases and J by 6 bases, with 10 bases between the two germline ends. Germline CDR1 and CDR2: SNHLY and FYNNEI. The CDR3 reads CASKREFEQYF. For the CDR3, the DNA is TGTGCCAGCAAGAGGGAGTTCGAGCAGTACTTC.

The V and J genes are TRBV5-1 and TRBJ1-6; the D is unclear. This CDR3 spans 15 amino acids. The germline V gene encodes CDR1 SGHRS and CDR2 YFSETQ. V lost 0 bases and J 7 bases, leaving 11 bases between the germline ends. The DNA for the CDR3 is TGCGCCAGCAGCTTGGGCCAAACTAAAAATTCACCCCTCCACTTT. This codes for CASSLGQTKNSPLHF.

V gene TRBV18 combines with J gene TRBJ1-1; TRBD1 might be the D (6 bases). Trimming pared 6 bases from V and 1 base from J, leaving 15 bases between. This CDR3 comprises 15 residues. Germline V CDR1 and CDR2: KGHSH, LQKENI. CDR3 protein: CASSIPGHKNTEAFF. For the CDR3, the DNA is TGTGCCAGCTCCATCCCGGGACATAAGAACACTGAAGCTTTCTTT.

CDR3 loop: CASSPIQAADTF. In DNA form, the CDR3 reads TGTGCCAGCTCACCAATACAGGCGGCCGACACCTTC. The chain links TRBV18 to TRBJ1-2; D is perhaps TRBD1 (5 bases). The CDR3 is made up of 12 amino acids. The V end was cut by 2 bases, the J end by 12 bases, with 13 bases between. Germline assignment: CDR1 KGHSH and CDR2 LQKENI.

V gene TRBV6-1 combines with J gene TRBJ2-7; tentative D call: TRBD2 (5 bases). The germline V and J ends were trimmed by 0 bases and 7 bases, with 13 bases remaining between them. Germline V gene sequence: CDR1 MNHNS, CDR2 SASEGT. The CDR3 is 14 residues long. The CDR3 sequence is CASSEATPSGEQYF. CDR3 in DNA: TGTGCCAGCAGTGAAGCGACGCCTTCGGGGGAGCAGTACTTC.

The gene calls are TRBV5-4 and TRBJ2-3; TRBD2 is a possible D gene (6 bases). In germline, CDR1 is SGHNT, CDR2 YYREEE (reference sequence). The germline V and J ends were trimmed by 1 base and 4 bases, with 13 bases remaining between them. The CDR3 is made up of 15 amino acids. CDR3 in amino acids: CASSLRRGFADTQYF. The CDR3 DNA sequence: TGTGCCAGCAGCTTGAGACGGGGGTTTGCAGATACGCAGTATTTT.

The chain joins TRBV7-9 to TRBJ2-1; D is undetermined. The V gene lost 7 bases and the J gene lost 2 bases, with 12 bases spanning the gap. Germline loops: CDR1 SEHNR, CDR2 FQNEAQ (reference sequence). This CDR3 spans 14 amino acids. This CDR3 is CASTPRAPYNEQFF. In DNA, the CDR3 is TGTGCCAGCACCCCTCGTGCACCCTACAATGAGCAGTTCTTC.

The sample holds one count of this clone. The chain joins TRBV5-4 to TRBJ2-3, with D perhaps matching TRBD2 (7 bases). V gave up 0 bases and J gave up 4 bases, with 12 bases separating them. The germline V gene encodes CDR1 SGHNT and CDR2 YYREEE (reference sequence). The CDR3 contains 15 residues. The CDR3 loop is CASSLGGGWADTQYF. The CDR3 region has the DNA TGTGCCAGCAGCTTGGGGGGGGGCTGGGCAGATACGCAGTATTTT. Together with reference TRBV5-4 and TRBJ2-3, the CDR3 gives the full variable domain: ETGVTQSPTHLIKTRGQQVTLRCSSQSGHNTVSWYQQALGQGPQFIFQYYREEENGRGNFPPRFSGLQFPNYSSELNVNALELDDSALYLCASSLGGGWADTQYFGPGTRLTVL.

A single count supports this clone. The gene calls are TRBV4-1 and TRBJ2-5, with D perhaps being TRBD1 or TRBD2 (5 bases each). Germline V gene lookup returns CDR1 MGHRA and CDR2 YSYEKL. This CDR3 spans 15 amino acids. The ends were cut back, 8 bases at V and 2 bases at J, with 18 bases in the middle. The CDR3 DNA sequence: TGCGCCAGCGCCACGGACCGGGGCCAGCAAGAGACCCAGTACTTC. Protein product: CASATDRGQQETQYF.

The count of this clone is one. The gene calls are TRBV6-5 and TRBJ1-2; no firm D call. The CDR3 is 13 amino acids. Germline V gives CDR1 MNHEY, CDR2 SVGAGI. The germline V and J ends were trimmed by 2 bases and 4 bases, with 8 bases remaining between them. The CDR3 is CASSYDGPYGYTF. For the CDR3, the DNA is TGTGCCAGCAGTTACGACGGCCCCTATGGCTACACCTTC.

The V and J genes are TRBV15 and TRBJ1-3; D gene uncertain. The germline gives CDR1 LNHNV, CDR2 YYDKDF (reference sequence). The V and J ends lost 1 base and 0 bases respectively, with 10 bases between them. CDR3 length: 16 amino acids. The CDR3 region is CATSRGSVYSGNTIYF. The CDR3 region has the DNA TGTGCCACCAGCAGAGGTTCCGTGTACTCTGGAAACACCATATATTTT.

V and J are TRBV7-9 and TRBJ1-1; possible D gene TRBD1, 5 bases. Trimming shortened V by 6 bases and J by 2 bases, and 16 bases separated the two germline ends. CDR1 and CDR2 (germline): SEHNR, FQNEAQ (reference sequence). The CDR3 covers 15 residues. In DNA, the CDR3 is TGTGCCAGCAGGAACCGGACAAGTCTAAACACTGAAGCTTTCTTT. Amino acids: CASRNRTSLNTEAFF.

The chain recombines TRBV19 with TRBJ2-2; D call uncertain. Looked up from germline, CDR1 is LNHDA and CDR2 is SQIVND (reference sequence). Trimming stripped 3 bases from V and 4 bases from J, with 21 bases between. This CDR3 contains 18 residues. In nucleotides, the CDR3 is TGTGCCAGTAGTATTGGGGAAACCTGGCGAAGTGGCACCGGGGAGCTGTTTTTT. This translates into CASSIGETWRSGTGELFF.

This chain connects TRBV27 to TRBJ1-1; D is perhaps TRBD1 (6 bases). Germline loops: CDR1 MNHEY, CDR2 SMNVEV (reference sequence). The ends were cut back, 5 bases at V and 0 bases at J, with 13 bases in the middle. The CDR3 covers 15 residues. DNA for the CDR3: TGTGCCAGCAGTCCTCGACGGGACATGAACACTGAAGCTTTCTTT. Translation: CASSPRRDMNTEAFF.

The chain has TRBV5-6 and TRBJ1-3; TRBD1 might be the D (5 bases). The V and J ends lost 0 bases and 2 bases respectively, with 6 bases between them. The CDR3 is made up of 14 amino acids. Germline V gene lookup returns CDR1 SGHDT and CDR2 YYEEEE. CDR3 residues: CASSLAGAGNTIYF. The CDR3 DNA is TGTGCCAGCAGCTTGGCGGGGGCTGGAAACACCATATATTTT.

The CDR3 DNA sequence: TGTGCCAGCAGCCCGCGGGTGGGGAACACTGAAGCTTTCTTT. This gives the protein CASSPRVGNTEAFF. The chain recombines TRBV7-2 with TRBJ1-1; unclear D gene. Trimming removed 5 bases at V and 1 base at J, with 11 bases between. Per germline, CDR1 SGHTA and CDR2 FQGNSA. The CDR3 contains 14 residues.

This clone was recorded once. This CDR3 reads CAWKKEERGDGGELFF. CDR3 sequence (DNA): TGTGCCTGGAAGAAGGAGGAACGGGGGGACGGCGGGGAGCTGTTTTTT. This chain connects TRBV30 to TRBJ2-2, with 7 bases aligning to TRBD2. Germline V lookup: CDR1 GTSNPN, CDR2 SVGIG (reference sequence). The CDR3 spans 16 residues. V gave up 4 bases and J gave up 7 bases; unmatched junction bases: 15.

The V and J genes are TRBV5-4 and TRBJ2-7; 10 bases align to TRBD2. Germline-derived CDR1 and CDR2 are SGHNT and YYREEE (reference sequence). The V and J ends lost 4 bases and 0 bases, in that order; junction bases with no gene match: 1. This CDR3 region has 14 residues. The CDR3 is CASSTSGNSYEQYF. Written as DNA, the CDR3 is TGTGCCAGCAGCACTAGCGGGAACTCCTACGAGCAGTACTTC.

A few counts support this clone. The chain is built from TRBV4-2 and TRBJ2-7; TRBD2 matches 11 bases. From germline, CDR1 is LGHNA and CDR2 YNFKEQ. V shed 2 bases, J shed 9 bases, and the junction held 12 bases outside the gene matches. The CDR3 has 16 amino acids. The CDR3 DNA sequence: TGTGCCAGCAGCCAATCTAGCGGGGGGACTCTACGTGGGCAGTACTTC. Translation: CASSQSSGGTLRGQYF.

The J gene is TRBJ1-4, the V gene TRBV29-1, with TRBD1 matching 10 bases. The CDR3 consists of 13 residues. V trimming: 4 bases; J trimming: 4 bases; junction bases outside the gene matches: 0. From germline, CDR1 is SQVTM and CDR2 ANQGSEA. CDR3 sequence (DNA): TGCAGCGTTGGGGACAGGGGTAATGAAAAACTGTTTTTT. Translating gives CSVGDRGNEKLFF.

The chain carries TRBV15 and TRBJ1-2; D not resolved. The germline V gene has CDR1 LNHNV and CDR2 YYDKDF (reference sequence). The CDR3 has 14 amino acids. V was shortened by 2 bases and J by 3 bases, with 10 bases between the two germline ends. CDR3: CATSRHSPYYGYTF. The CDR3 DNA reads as TGTGCCACCAGCAGACACTCTCCCTACTATGGCTACACCTTC. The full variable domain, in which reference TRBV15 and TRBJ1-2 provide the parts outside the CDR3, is DAMVIQNPRYQVTQFGKPVTLSCSQTLNHNVMYWYQQKSSQAPKLLFHYYDKDFNNEADTPDNFQSRRPNTSFCFLDIRSPGLGDTAMYLCATSRHSPYYGYTFGSGTRLTVV.